This T cell receptor beta chain was identified during a study of OX40 agonist ivuxolimab in advanced cancers. Broadly, across the study: Ivuxolimab, which targeted the costimulatory receptor OX40 (CD134), was an agonistic, fully human IgG2 monoclonal antibody. Intravenous ivuxolimab was administered to patients every 2 weeks at six dose levels: 0.01, 0.1, 0.3, 1.5, 3 and 10 mg/kg. Among the approximately 50 dose-escalation patients, about 19 had hepatocellular carcinoma, 15 or so melanoma, 9 renal cell carcinoma and 9 head and neck cancer. In the dose-escalation cohort, approximately 83% of patients were male, and the mean age was around 60 years with a range of roughly 23 to 79. Prior anti-PD-1, anti-PD-L1 or anti-CTLA-4 therapy was permitted, and checkpoint inhibitors had been received by about 37% of dose-escalation patients. Partial responses occurred in three dose-escalation patients, of whom one had hepatocellular carcinoma and two had cutaneous melanoma. Peripheral TCRbeta sequencing was intended to test whether TCR sequence diversity was altered and clonal T-cell expansion was caused by ivuxolimab. The paper describes the monotherapy dose-escalation part (N ≈ 51 patients) of the phase I trial of ivuxolimab.

With regard to this clone: What this receptor recognizes is not known. Qualities for individual bases were not recorded, and no much larger clone is one base off.

What the research found in general, with its limitations: The antigen specificity of the clonally expanded peripheral T cells was not determined. After ivuxolimab, CD8+ T cells had more expanded clones than CD4+ T cells on average. Clonal expansion of both CD4+ and CD8+ blood T cells was observed from baseline to week 6 at doses 0.1 to 3.0 mg/kg. Low levels of normalized T-cell clonal expansion were also seen in some nonresponding patients. In the 0.1-3.0 mg/kg groups, partial responders had among the lowest normalized peripheral clonal expansion, particularly in CD8+ T cells.

Patients with autoimmune disease history or receiving systemic immunosuppression were excluded from the trial. Peripheral blood for TCR sequencing was collected from all dose cohorts at baseline, on cycle 4 day 1, and on cycle 7 day 1. Samples came from an open-label, multicenter, first-in-human phase I dose-escalation trial of ivuxolimab. Adults with locally advanced or metastatic melanoma, renal cell carcinoma, hepatocellular carcinoma or head and neck squamous cell carcinoma were enrolled in the trial. Before TCR sequencing, CD4+ T cells and CD8+ T cells were sorted from peripheral blood as separate populations. The CDR3 measures 15 amino acids from cysteine to phenylalanine. CDR3 DNA only is kept here, 45 bases in frame from base 1. V is reduced by 6 bases and J by 0 bases, leaving a spacing of 12 bases between them. Based on the germline V gene, the CDR1 and CDR2 sequences are KGHSH and LQKENI.

To sequence the TCRbeta CDR3 region, genomic DNA was isolated from the sorted cells. The immunoSEQ Assay was used for sequencing of TCRbeta CDR3 regions. What TCRdb holds here is the immuneACCESS table cut down to in-frame rearrangements. Part of the clones is not present; checked against another copy, under half of the missing clones reflect an unresolved V gene, and the others are unexplained. For this sample the table gives 75,000 to 100,000 clones, of which around 90% were detected only once. Roughly 0.32% of the sample comes from the top ten. The specimen comprised CD4+ or CD8+ T cells sorted from blood, sampled in a trial of the OX40 agonist ivuxolimab. The sequence was collected from an adult with an advanced solid tumor such as melanoma, head and neck, liver or kidney cancer. The sequence is built from TRBV18 and TRBJ1-3; the D gene cannot be resolved reliably. CDR3 sequence: CASSPKESSGNTIYF. The sequenced DNA: TGTGCCAGCTCCCCTAAGGAGAGCTCTGGAAACACCATATATTTT.